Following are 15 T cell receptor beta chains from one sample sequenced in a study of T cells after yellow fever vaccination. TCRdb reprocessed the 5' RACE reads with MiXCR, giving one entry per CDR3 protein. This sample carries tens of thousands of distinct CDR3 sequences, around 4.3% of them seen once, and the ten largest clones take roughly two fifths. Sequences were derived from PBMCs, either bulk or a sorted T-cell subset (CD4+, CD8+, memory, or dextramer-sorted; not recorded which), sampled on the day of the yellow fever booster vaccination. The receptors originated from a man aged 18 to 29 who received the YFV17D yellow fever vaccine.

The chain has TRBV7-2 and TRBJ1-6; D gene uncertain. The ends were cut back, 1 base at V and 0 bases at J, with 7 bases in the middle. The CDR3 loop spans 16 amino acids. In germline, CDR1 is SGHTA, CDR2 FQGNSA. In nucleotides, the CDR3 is TGTGCCAGCAGCTTAGGAGGGAGCTCCTATAATTCACCCCTCCACTTT. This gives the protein CASSLGGSSYNSPLHF.

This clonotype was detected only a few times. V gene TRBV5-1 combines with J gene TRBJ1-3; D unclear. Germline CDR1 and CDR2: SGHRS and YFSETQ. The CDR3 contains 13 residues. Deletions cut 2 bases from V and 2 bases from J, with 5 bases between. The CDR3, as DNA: TGCGCCAGCAGCTTAGGGACTGGAAACACCATATATTTT. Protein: CASSLGTGNTIYF.

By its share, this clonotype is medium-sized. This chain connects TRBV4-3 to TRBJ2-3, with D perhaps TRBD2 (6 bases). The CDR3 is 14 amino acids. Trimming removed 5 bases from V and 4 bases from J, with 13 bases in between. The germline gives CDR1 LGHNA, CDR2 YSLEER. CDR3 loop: CASSSGREPDTQYF. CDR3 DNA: TGCGCCAGCAGCTCGGGACGGGAGCCAGATACGCAGTATTTT.

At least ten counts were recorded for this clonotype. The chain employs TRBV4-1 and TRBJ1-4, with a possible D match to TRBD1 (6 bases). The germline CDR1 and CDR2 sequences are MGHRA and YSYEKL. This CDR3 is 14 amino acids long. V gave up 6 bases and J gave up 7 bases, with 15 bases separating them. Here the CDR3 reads CASRNTGKFEKLFF. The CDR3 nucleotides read TGCGCCAGCAGAAATACAGGGAAGTTTGAAAAACTGTTTTTT.

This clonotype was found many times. CDR3: CASSPLGAVTGTEAFF. CDR3 sequence (DNA): TGTGCCAGCTCACCACTGGGAGCGGTAACGGGAACTGAAGCTTTCTTT. The J gene is TRBJ1-1, the V gene TRBV18; no reliable D call. The CDR3 loop spans 16 amino acids. Germline V gene data show CDR1 as KGHSH and CDR2 as LQKENI. The V and J ends lost 1 base and 5 bases respectively, with 17 bases between them. The variable domain in full, completed from reference TRBV18 and TRBJ1-1, reads NAGVMQNPRHLVRRRGQEARLRCSPMKGHSHVYWYRQLPEEGLKFMVYLQKENIIDESGMPKERFSAEFPKEGPSILRIQQVVRGDSAAYFCASSPLGAVTGTEAFFGQGTRLTVV.

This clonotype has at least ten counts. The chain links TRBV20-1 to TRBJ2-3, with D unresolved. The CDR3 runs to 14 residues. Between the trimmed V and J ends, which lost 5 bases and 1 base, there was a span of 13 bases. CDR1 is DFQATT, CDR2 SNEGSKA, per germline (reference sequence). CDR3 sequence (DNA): TGCAGTGCTCCACCGGGTGTGGGCACAGATACGCAGTATTTT. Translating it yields CSAPPGVGTDTQYF.

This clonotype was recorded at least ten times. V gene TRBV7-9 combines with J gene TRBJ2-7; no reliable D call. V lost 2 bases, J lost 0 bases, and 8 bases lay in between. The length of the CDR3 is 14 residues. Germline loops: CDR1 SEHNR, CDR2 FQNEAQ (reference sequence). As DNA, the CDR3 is TGTGCCAGCAGCTTACAGAGTAGCTCCTACGAGCAGTACTTC. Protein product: CASSLQSSSYEQYF.

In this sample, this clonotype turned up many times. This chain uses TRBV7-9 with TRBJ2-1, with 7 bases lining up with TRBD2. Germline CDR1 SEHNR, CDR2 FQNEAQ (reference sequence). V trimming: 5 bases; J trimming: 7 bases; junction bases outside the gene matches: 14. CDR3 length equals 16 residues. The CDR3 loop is CASSPRSGARRNEQFF. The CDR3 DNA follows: TGTGCCAGCAGCCCCCGGAGCGGGGCCCGTAGGAATGAGCAGTTCTTC.

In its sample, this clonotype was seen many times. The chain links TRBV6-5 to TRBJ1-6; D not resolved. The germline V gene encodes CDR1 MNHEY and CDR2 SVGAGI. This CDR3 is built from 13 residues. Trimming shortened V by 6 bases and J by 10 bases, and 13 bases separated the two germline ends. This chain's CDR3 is CASRERIRSPLHF. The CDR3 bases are TGTGCCAGCAGGGAACGGATACGATCACCCCTCCACTTT.

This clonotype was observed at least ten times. The DNA of the CDR3 is TGTGCCAGCAGTTACTCGACCAGGGGAGGCTACACCTTC. Residues: CASSYSTRGGYTF. The chain couples TRBV6-5 to TRBJ1-2, with D possibly TRBD1 on 6 matching bases. The V end lost 0 bases, the J end lost 8 bases, and 10 bases lay between the germline ends. The CDR3 contains 13 residues. Germline CDR1 reads MNHEY; CDR2 reads SVGAGI.

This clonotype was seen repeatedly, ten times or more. The CDR3 DNA follows: TGCGCCAGCAGCTTGGGCGACAGGGGGAAAGCTTTCTTT. Residues: CASSLGDRGKAFF. The genes are TRBV5-1 and TRBJ1-1, with TRBD1 identical over 9 bases. V shed 0 bases, J shed 9 bases, and the junction held 3 bases outside the gene matches. Looked up from germline, CDR1 is SGHRS and CDR2 is YFSETQ. There are 13 residues in the CDR3.

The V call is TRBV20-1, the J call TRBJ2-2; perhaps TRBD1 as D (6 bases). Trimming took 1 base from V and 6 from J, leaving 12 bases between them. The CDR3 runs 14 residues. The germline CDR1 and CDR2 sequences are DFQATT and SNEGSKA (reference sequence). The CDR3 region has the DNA TGCAGTGCTAGAGCACAGGGCGGCCCCGGGGAGCTGTTTTTT. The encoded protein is CSARAQGGPGELFF.

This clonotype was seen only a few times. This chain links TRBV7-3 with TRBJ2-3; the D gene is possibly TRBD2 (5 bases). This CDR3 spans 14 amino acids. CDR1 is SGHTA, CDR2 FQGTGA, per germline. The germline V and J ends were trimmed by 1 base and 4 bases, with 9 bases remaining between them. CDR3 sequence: CASSLNGGPDTQYF. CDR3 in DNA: TGTGCCAGCAGCTTAAACGGAGGCCCAGATACGCAGTATTTT.

CDR3 region: CASSPPADGSGANVLTF. DNA for the CDR3: TGTGCCAGCTCACCACCCGCAGACGGCTCTGGGGCCAACGTCCTGACTTTC. V and J are TRBV18 and TRBJ2-6; the D is unclear. This CDR3 is built from 17 residues. V lost 0 bases and J 0 bases, leaving 9 bases between the germline ends. The germline V gene encodes CDR1 KGHSH and CDR2 LQKENI.

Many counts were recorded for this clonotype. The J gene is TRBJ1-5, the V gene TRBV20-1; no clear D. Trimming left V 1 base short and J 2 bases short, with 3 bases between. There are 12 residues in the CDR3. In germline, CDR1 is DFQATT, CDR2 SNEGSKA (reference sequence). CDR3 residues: CSARGGNQPQHF. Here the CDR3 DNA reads TGCAGTGCTAGAGGCGGCAATCAGCCCCAGCATTTT.